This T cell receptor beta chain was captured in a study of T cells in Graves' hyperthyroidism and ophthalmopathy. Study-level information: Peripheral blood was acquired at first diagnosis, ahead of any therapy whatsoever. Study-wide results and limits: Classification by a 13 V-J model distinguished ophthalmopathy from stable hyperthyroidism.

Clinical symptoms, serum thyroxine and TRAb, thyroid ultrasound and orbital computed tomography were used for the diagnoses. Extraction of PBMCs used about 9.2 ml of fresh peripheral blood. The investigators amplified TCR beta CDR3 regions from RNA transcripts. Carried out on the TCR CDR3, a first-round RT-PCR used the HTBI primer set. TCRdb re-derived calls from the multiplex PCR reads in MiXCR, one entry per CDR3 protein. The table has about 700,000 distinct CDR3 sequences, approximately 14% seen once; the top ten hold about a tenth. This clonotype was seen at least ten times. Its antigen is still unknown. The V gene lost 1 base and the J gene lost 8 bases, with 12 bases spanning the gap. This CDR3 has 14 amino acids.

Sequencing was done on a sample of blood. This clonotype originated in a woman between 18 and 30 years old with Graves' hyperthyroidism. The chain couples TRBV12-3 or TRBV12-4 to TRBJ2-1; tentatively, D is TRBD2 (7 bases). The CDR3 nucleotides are TGTGCCAGCAGTTTAGTAGGCGGGGGCTATGAGCAGTTCTTC. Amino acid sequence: CASSLVGGGYEQFF.